This entry concerns a single T cell receptor (beta chain). This clone was counted a single time. The antigen this receptor binds is unknown. Base qualities are not recorded, but no much larger clone differs from it by a single base. The sample comes from a study of long-term antiretroviral therapy in people with HIV (dated by TCRdb to between 2021 and 2024). Turning to the overall study: Collection of the earliest samples took place about a decade ahead of the 2015 WHO recommendation for immediate ART, at a time when ART was typically delayed until CD4 counts fell. Test extractions of a monoclonal T-cell line alongside approximately 34 polyclonal samples showed no cross-contamination during QIAcube processing. Among the 25 to 30 participants with HIV, ten to eleven were female. A retrospective serial study tested whether ART initiation and durable HIV suppression were associated with changes in peripheral blood TRB repertoire composition and diversity. A total of fewer than 200 cryopreserved PBMC samples were contributed to the cohort by 30 adults with confirmed HIV infection, with samples collected serially over a mean of approximately six years (range 1-12). Here is what the overall study found, with its caveats: Narrower CDR3 length ranges were observed in HIV repertoires than in controls, and an antigen-experienced repertoire with only a slight naive shift after ART was suggested by the network structure. A significant increase in TRB diversity was found to be associated with ART initiation, although TRB diversity was observed to remain significantly below that of transplant donor controls even after long-term ART. Since PBMC availability was limited, sequencing covered only the TCR beta chain, with no alpha chain pairing. The repertoire was dominated across all time points by expanded TRB clones identified before ART initiation, although this dominance was seen to fluctuate and to decrease in many PLHIV after ART. The samples span the years 2004 to 2017, and the ART regimens used may be less effective than current regimens. Because pre-ART samples had limited cell numbers, profiling was done on unsorted PBMC rather than on sorted CD4+ and CD8+ T cells. Inferences about post-ART repertoire changes were limited because no data were available on ART adherence, viral resistance or therapy changes.

The immunoSEQ hsTCRB v3.0 assay was used at survey level resolution to sequence the TRB variable region. The target sequencing depth for TRB was about 40,000-50,000 T-cell genomes per sample. TRB libraries were pooled and sequenced on an Illumina MiSeq using a v3 150-cycle kit. Regarding the original processing steps: Analysis of repertoires was carried out in R inside a reproducible Nextflow workflow spanning QC, data transformation and analysis. Custom analyses were implemented in LymphoSeq2, an R package for AIRR-Seq data exploration. Several samples that produced fewer than 5000 total TRB sequences were removed, so approximately 190 HIV repertoires were analyzed. Of the approximately 190 retained HIV repertoires, over 55 were collected before and 120 to 130 after ART initiation. Repertoires were downsampled to 5000 TRB nucleotide sequences, and summary statistics were averaged over 100 downsampling iterations. Only TRB sequences with CDR3 regions of at least seven amino acids were retained for analysis. Diversity was measured with a Shannon entropy-derived clonality score and the Gini coefficient. Repertoire networks linked the top 5000 CDR3 amino acid sequences whenever two sequences differed by an edit distance of one. GLIPH2 predicted antigen specificity groups and MHC restriction for TRB CDR3 amino acid sequences. To flag known CMV, EBV, HIV or tissue antigen associations, CDR3 amino acid sequences were matched against VDJdb and McPAS-TCR. Pre-ART, post-ART and control groups were compared with Wilcoxon signed-rank tests and Holm-Bonferroni correction. Held by TCRdb, this immuneACCESS table contains in-frame sequences only and omits some clones. Under half of the omission traces to an unresolved V gene where checked; the cause of the rest is unknown. That table is the source of V, J and clone size, and D and trimming were worked out from the DNA. This sample gives around 32,000 clones in total; around 90% of them show up just once. The ten largest account for around 8% of the sample.

V loses 4 bases of germline sequence and J loses 1 base, and the interval between the two ends is 23 bases. The germline V gene supplies CDR1 ENHRY and CDR2 SYGVKD. The CDR3 starts with the cysteine, ends with the phenylalanine, and has 18 residues. Kept here is only the CDR3 DNA, which spans 54 bases and is read in frame from base 1. To be included, a participant needed at least one PBMC sample from before ART initiation plus at least two post-ART samples. Every participant with HIV received treatment in the United States of America. Cryopreserved samples of about 0.95-10 million PBMC were thawed and washed before DNA extraction. At the time of the earliest PBMC sample, participants with HIV were aged between roughly 23 and 60 years. Each participant contributed PBMC samples from 1-4 timepoints before ART initiation and 2-8 timepoints after ART initiation, with a median of 7 samples. For every participant, serial HIV viral load, CD4+ T-cell count, ART history and demographic data were obtained. A Qiagen kit on a QIAcube was used to extract genomic DNA from unsorted PBMC, with samples processed in batches of 12.

Sequenced material: unsorted PBMCs, taken 3.2 years before starting antiretroviral therapy. This receptor chain uses TRBV10-3 and TRBJ2-7, and TRBD1 may be the D gene, going by 6 matching bases. This sequence originates from a man between 45 and 60 years old with HIV. The CDR3 here reads CAISVFRRRWGRSYEQYF. The base sequence is TGTGCCATCAGTGTGTTTCGGCGAAGGTGGGGGCGATCCTACGAGCAGTACTTC.